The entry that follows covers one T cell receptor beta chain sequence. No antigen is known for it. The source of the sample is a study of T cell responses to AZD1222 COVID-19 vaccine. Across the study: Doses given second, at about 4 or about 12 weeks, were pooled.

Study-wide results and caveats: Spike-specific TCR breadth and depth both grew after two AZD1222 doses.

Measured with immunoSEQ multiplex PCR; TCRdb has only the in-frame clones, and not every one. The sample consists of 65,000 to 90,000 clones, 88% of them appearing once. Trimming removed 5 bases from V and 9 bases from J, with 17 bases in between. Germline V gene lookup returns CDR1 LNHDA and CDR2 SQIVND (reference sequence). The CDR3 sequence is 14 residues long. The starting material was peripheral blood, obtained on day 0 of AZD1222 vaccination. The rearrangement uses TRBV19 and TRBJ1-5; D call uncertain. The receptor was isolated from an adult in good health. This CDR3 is CASSVDGQLWPQHF. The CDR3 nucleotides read TGTGCCAGTAGTGTGGACGGTCAGCTCTGGCCCCAGCATTTT.